The sequence of this T cell receptor (beta chain) was determined in a study of monozygotic twins with inflammatory bowel disease. Looked up from germline, CDR1 is KGHDR and CDR2 is SFDVKD. The CDR3 totals 16 residues. TCRdb reprocessed the 5' RACE reads, keeping one entry per CDR3 protein, no DNA. This table lists about 300,000 distinct CDR3 sequences. The receptor comes from a human donor with ulcerative colitis or Crohn's disease, or a healthy co-twin of an affected twin (not recorded which). The gene calls are TRBV24-1 and TRBJ2-2; TCRdb reports TRBD1, a call that lacks DNA to check it against. The material sequenced was blood. The CDR3 sequence: CATSRPGQGYTGELFF.